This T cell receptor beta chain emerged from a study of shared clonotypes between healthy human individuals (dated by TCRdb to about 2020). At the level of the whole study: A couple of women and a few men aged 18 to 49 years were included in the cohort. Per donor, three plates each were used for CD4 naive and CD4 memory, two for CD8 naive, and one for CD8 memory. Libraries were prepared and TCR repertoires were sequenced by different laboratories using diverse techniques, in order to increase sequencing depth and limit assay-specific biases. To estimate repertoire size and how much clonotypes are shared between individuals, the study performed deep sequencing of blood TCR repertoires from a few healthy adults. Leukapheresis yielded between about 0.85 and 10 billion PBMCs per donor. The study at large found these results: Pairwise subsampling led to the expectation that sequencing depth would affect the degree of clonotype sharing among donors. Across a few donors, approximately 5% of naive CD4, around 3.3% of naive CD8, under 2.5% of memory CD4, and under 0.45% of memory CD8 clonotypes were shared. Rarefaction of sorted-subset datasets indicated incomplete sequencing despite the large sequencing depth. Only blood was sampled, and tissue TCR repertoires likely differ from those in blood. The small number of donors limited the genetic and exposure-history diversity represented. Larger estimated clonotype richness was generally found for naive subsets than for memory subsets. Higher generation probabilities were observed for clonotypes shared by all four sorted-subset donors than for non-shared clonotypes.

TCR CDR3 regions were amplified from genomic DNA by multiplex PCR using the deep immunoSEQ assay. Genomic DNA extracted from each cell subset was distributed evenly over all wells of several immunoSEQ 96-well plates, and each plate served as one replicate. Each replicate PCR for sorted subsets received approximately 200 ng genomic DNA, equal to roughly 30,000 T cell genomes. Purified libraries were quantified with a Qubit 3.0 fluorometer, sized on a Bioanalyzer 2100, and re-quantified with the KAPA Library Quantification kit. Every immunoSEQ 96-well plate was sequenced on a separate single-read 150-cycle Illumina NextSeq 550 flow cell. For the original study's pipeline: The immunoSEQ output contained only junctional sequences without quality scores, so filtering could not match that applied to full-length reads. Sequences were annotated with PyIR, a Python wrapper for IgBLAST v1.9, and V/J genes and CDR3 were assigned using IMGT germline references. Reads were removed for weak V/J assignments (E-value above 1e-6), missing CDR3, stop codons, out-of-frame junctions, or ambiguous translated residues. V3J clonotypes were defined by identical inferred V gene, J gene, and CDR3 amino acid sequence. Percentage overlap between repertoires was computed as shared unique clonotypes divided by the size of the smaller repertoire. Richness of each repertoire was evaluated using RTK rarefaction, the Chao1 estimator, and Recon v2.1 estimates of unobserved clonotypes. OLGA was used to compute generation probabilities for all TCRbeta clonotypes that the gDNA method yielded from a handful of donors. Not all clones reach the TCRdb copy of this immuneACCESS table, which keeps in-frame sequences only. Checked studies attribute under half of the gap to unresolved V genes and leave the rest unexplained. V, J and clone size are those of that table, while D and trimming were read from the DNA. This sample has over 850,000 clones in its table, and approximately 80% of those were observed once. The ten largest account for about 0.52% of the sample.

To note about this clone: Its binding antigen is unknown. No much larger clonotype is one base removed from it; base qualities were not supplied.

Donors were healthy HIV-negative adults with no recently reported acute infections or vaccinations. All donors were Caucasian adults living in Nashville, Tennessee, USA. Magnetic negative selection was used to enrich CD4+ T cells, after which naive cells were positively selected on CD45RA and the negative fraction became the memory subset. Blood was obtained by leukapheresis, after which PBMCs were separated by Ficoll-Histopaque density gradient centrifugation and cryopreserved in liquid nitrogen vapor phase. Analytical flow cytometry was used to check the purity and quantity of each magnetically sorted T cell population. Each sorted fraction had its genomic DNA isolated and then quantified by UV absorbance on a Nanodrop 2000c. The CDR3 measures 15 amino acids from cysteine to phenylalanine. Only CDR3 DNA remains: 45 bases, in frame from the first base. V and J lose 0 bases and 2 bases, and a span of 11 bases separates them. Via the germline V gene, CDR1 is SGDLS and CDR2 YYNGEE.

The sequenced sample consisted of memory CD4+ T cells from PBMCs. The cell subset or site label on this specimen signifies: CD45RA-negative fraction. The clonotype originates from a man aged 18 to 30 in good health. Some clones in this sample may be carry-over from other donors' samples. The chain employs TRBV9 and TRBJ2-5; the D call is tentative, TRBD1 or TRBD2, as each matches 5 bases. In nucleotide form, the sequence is TGTGCCAGCAGCGTAGACGGGACCAATCAAGAGACCCAGTACTTC. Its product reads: CASSVDGTNQETQYF.